Shown below are 27 T cell receptor beta chains from a single sample sequenced in a study of PD-1 blockade in classical Hodgkin lymphoma. Each and every patient relapsed after autologous stem cell transplantation, and patients got differing brentuximab vedotin exposure. Only in-frame clones appear in the TCRdb table, and some are missing; sequencing was by immunoSEQ multiplex PCR. This sample has about 11,000 clones; 76% occur once, and the top ten carry roughly 25%. The input for sequencing was peripheral blood mononuclear cells (PBMCs), taken at baseline. These receptors were taken from a human donor with classical Hodgkin lymphoma.

This clone has just one count. In the same sample, other DNA sequences code for this CDR3. As DNA, the CDR3 is TGTGCCATCAGTGATGTTCAGGTTGGGGACACGTCAATTAATGAAAAACTGTTTTTT. Translating it yields CAISDVQVGDTSINEKLFF. The chain is built from TRBV10-3 and TRBJ1-4; the D gene is possibly TRBD1 (6 bases). This CDR3 spans 19 amino acids. Per germline, CDR1 ENHRY and CDR2 SYGVKD. Trimming left V 3 bases short and J 4 bases short, with 24 bases between.

J is TRBJ2-7 and V is TRBV7-6; 12 nucleotides match TRBD2. The ends lost 1 base at V and 5 bases at J; junction bases unmatched: 6. Germline CDR1 and CDR2: SGHVS and FNYEAQ. CDR3 size: 16 residues. The CDR3 nucleotides read TGTGCCAGCAGCTTAGGACTAGCGGGAGCCGGCGACGAGCAGTACTTC. Amino acid sequence: CASSLGLAGAGDEQYF.

The V and J genes are TRBV12-5 and TRBJ1-1; TRBD1 might be the D (5 bases). Germline V gene lookup returns CDR1 LGHNT and CDR2 FRNRAP. The CDR3 loop spans 13 amino acids. Trimming removed 5 bases at V and 11 bases at J, with 18 bases between. Here the CDR3 DNA reads TGTGCTAGTGGTCCAGAGGGGCAGGGTAGGGCTTTCTTT. It encodes CASGPEGQGRAFF.

V and J are TRBV2 and TRBJ1-2; TRBD1 matches 7 bases. The CDR3 consists of 15 residues. The V and J ends lost 9 bases and 0 bases, in that order; junction bases with no gene match: 10. Per germline, CDR1 SNHLY and CDR2 FYNNEI. This CDR3 is CARIGTAETNYGYTF. CDR3 DNA sequence: TGTGCCAGAATCGGGACAGCTGAAACTAACTATGGCTACACCTTC.

This clone was counted once. V gene TRBV21-1 combines with J gene TRBJ2-7. TRBV21-1 corresponds to a pseudogene. The CDR3 spans 12 residues. The CDR3 sequence is CASSRSLYEQYF. CDR3 coding DNA: TGTGCCAGCAGCAGGTCCCTCTACGAGCAGTACTTC.

About this clone itself: Mismatch with germline at one junction end may stem from a read error. The chain links TRBV7-7 to TRBJ2-7, with TRBD2 matching 7 bases. Germline CDR1 and CDR2: SSHAT and FNYEAQ (reference sequence). CDR3 length: 16 residues. CDR3 residues: CASSSSRLAEAYEQYF. The CDR3 bases are TGTGCTAGCAGTTCATCTCGACTAGCTGAGGCCTACGAGCAGTACTTC. Looking up the rest from reference TRBV7-7 and TRBJ2-7 gives the full variable domain: GAGVSQSPRYKVTKRGQDVTLRCDPISSHATLYWYQQALGQGPEFLTYFNYEAQPDKSGLPSDRFSAERPEGSISTLTIQRTEQRDSAMYRCASSSSRLAEAYEQYFGPGTRLTVT.

The V call is TRBV27, the J call TRBJ1-5, with 7 bases lining up with TRBD1. With V trimmed by 2 bases and J by 4 bases, 8 bases remained unmatched. Germline V CDR1 and CDR2: MNHEY, SMNVEV (reference sequence). The CDR3 has 16 amino acids. CDR3 DNA sequence: TGTGCCAGCAGTTTAACGACCGGGACAGCGAATCAGCCCCAGCATTTT. This sequence encodes CASSLTTGTANQPQHF.

A few counts support this clone. V is TRBV6-4 and J is TRBJ1-5; D call uncertain. This CDR3 contains 14 residues. Germline loops: CDR1 MRHNA, CDR2 SNTAGT. Trimming shortened V by 3 bases and J by 3 bases, and 9 bases separated the two germline ends. CDR3 sequence (DNA): TGTGCCAGCAGTGAGGTGGGTTTCAATCAGCCCCAGCATTTT. Translating gives CASSEVGFNQPQHF.

This clone was counted a single time. Here the CDR3 reads CASSLDSTVYGYTF. CDR3 in DNA: TGTGCCAGCAGCCTGGACAGCACAGTCTATGGCTACACCTTC. The rearrangement joins TRBV7-2 to TRBJ1-2, with a tentative D call TRBD1 (6 bases). Germline loops: CDR1 SGHTA, CDR2 FQGNSA. This CDR3 region has 14 residues. Trimming took off 5 bases at V and 4 bases at J, with 14 bases between the two ends.

The gene calls are TRBV7-2 and TRBJ1-1; 12 nucleotides agree with TRBD1. Losses at the gene ends were 5 bases for V and 1 base for J; bases not matched to a gene: 11. Germline values: CDR1 SGHTA, CDR2 FQGNSA. CDR3 length equals 18 residues. In nucleotides, the CDR3 is TGTGCCAGCAGCGTAAACCCCCGGGACAGGGGGCAGAACACTGAAGCTTTCTTT. Translated: CASSVNPRDRGQNTEAFF.

The gene calls are TRBV7-8 and TRBJ2-5; tentatively, D is TRBD2 (5 bases). The V end was cut by 1 base, the J end by 2 bases, with 20 bases between. CDR1 is SGHVS, CDR2 FQNEAQ, per germline. This CDR3 is built from 18 residues. The CDR3 DNA is TGTGCCAGCAGCTTAGATGCGAGCGGTATTAGGAAACAAGAGACCCAGTACTTC. This encodes CASSLDASGIRKQETQYF. Supplemented by reference TRBV7-8 and TRBJ2-5, the full variable domain reads GAGVSQSPRYKVAKRGQDVALRCDPISGHVSLFWYQQALGQGPEFLTYFQNEAQLDKSGLPSDRFFAERPEGSVSTLKIQRTQQEDSAVYLCASSLDASGIRKQETQYFGPGTRLLVL.

The chain is built from TRBV15 and TRBJ2-1; the D call may be TRBD1 or TRBD2 (6 bases each). CDR3 size: 14 residues. Germline CDR1 reads LNHNV; CDR2 reads YYDKDF (reference sequence). The V gene lost 1 base and the J gene lost 7 bases, with 11 bases spanning the gap. CDR3 sequence (DNA): TGTGCCACCAGCAGAGCGGAGGGGGAGAATGAGCAGTTCTTC. Protein product: CATSRAEGENEQFF.

This clone was counted only a few times. The V gene is TRBV5-1, the J gene TRBJ1-1; the D is unclear. Germline CDR1 SGHRS, CDR2 YFSETQ. CDR3 size: 12 residues. With 0 bases removed from V and 4 bases from J, the gap between germline ends came to 4 bases. The CDR3 spells CASSLESTEAFF. The CDR3 nucleotides read TGCGCCAGCAGCTTGGAGAGCACTGAAGCTTTCTTT.

This chain joins TRBV5-1 and TRBJ2-4; a possible D gene is TRBD2 (6 bases). This CDR3 comprises 15 residues. Germline values: CDR1 SGHRS, CDR2 YFSETQ. Trimming took 3 bases from V and 1 from J, leaving 11 bases between them. CDR3 coding DNA: TGCGCCAGCAGCTCGGAGGGGCATGCCAAAAACATTCAGTACTTC. Amino acids: CASSSEGHAKNIQYF.

The rearrangement links TRBV7-8 to TRBJ2-3, with D perhaps given as TRBD1 or TRBD2 (5 bases each). There are 17 residues in the CDR3. Germline CDR1 reads SGHVS; CDR2 reads FQNEAQ. V lost 5 bases, J lost 5 bases, and 23 bases lay in between. The DNA for the CDR3 is TGTGCCAGCAGCCCACTCGCCGGGACCCCTGGGGGAGATACGCAGTATTTT. The encoded protein is CASSPLAGTPGGDTQYF.

This chain connects TRBV25-1 to TRBJ1-1; 7 bases are a match to TRBD1. This CDR3 is built from 15 residues. Germline V gene data show CDR1 as MGHDK and CDR2 as SYGVNS. V lost 3 bases and J lost 1; bases outside the gene matches: 5. The CDR3 DNA is TGTGCCAGCAGTGACGGGACAGCGAAGAACACTGAAGCTTTCTTT. Translating it yields CASSDGTAKNTEAFF.

The gene calls are TRBV4-1 and TRBJ1-5; the D is unclear. The ends were cut back, 0 bases at V and 7 bases at J, with 16 bases in the middle. CDR1 MGHRA and CDR2 YSYEKL come from the germline V gene. There are 16 residues in the CDR3. The CDR3 DNA is TGCGCCAGCAGCCAAGAGTACCGAACCGTAAGGCAGCCCCAGCATTTT. It translates to CASSQEYRTVRQPQHF.

This clone appeared a few times. This chain uses TRBV5-1 with TRBJ2-7, with 9 bases fitting TRBD2. The V and J ends lost 0 bases and 3 bases, in that order; junction bases with no gene match: 4. The CDR3 runs 15 residues. CDR1 is SGHRS and CDR2 is YFSETQ in the germline V gene. The CDR3 DNA reads TGCGCCAGCAGCTTGGATTCTAGCGGGAACTACGAGCAGTACTTC. This translates into CASSLDSSGNYEQYF. Combining the CDR3 with reference TRBV5-1 and TRBJ2-7 gives the whole variable domain KAGVTQTPRYLIKTRGQQVTLSCSPISGHRSVSWYQQTPGQGLQFLFEYFSETQRNKGNFPGRFSGRQFSNSRSEMNVSTLELGDSALYLCASSLDSSGNYEQYFGPGTRLTVT.

In its sample, this clone was seen once. The rearrangement joins TRBV28 to TRBJ1-4; 8 bases line up with TRBD1. The V gene end was trimmed by 6 bases and the J gene end by 0 bases; junction bases not matched to a gene: 6. CDR1 and CDR2 (germline): MDHEN, SYDVKM. The CDR3 has 16 residues. CDR3: CASSGTGGSTNEKLFF. The CDR3, as DNA: TGTGCCAGCAGCGGCACAGGGGGGTCAACTAATGAAAAACTGTTTTTT.

The chain recombines TRBV27 with TRBJ1-2, with 10 bases fitting TRBD1. V lost 6 bases to trimming and J lost 5 bases; unmatched junction nucleotides: 9. The CDR3 consists of 15 residues. Germline V gene lookup returns CDR1 MNHEY and CDR2 SMNVEV (reference sequence). The CDR3 nucleotides are TGTGCCAGCAGATCCCCCGGGACAGGGGTTTATGGCTACACCTTC. Translation: CASRSPGTGVYGYTF.

This clone was seen just once. The chain joins TRBV27 to TRBJ2-1; no clear D. Between the trimmed V and J ends, which lost 3 bases and 2 bases, there was a span of 8 bases. Germline V lookup: CDR1 MNHEY, CDR2 SMNVEV (reference sequence). CDR3 length: 14 amino acids. CDR3 protein: CASSFVSTYNEQFF. The CDR3 bases are TGTGCCAGCAGTTTTGTCAGTACCTACAATGAGCAGTTCTTC.

In this sample, this clone turned up a few times. This rearrangement joins TRBV4-1 to TRBJ2-3; a possible D gene is TRBD1 (6 bases). This CDR3 comprises 15 residues. The V gene lost 1 base and the J gene lost 2 bases, with 10 bases spanning the gap. Looked up from germline, CDR1 is MGHRA and CDR2 is YSYEKL. DNA for the CDR3: TGCGCCAGCAGCCAAGCGACAGGACCCACAGATACGCAGTATTTT. Residues: CASSQATGPTDTQYF.

The chain combines TRBV27 with TRBJ2-7; 7 bases are a match to TRBD1. V trimming: 7 bases; J trimming: 3 bases; junction bases outside the gene matches: 9. The CDR3 contains 14 residues. In germline, CDR1 is MNHEY, CDR2 SMNVEV (reference sequence). This CDR3 is CASKTLDRDYEQYF. The DNA of the CDR3 is TGTGCCAGCAAAACCCTAGACAGGGACTACGAGCAGTACTTC.

In this sample, this clone turned up a few times. The chain carries TRBV30 and TRBJ1-1; TRBD1 agrees at 7 bases. V lost 8 bases, J lost 3 bases, and 21 bases stayed unmatched. Germline lookup yields CDR1 GTSNPN and CDR2 SVGIG (reference sequence). The CDR3 totals 17 residues. The CDR3 DNA follows: TGTGCCCCCCGTAAGGGGGCGAGTTTTTGCCGGGACACTGAAGCTTTCTTT. Amino acids: CAPRKGASFCRDTEAFF.

The J gene is TRBJ2-7, the V gene TRBV7-9; 9 bases align to TRBD2. This CDR3 comprises 19 residues. Germline V gene sequence: CDR1 SEHNR, CDR2 FQNEAQ (reference sequence). The V and J ends lost 3 bases and 4 bases, in that order; junction bases with no gene match: 19. The DNA for the CDR3 is TGTGCCAGCAGCTTCGACGGGCCTTTTTTGGAGCGGGAGGCTTACGAGCAGTACTTC. Residues: CASSFDGPFLEREAYEQYF. Full variable domain (missing parts from reference TRBV7-9 and TRBJ2-7): DTGVSQNPRHKITKRGQNVTFRCDPISEHNRLYWYRQTLGQGPEFLTYFQNEAQLEKSRLLSDRFSAERPKGSFSTLEIQRTEQGDSAMYLCASSFDGPFLEREAYEQYFGPGTRLTVT.

V usage is TRBV10-2 and J usage is TRBJ2-2; 8 bases are shared with TRBD2. Trimming took 10 bases from V and 4 from J; bases not matched to a gene: 11. The CDR3 has 15 residues. CDR1 is WSHSY, CDR2 SAAADI, per germline. In DNA, the CDR3 is TGCGCCACTCCAAGCGGGAGTTTTGGCACCGGGGAGCTGTTTTTT. Its protein is CATPSGSFGTGELFF.

As DNA, the CDR3 is TGTGCCACCAGCAGAGGCGTTGCGGGACCGCCTGAAGCTTTCTTT. Its translation is CATSRGVAGPPEAFF. The genes are TRBV15 and TRBJ1-1; TRBD1 is a possible D gene (5 bases). Deletions cut 1 base from V and 6 bases from J, with 15 bases between. The germline V gene has CDR1 LNHNV and CDR2 YYDKDF (reference sequence). This CDR3 spans 15 amino acids.